The clone carrying this T cell receptor beta chain was recorded many times. Its antigen is unknown. This sample was taken from a study of response to subunit inactivated influenza vaccine. Overall study results and limits: Authors suggested each seasonal flu vaccination may recruit only limited numbers of new T cells.

One entry per CDR3 protein results from TCRdb running MiXCR on the RT-PCR reads. Here the sample spans approximately 530,000 distinct CDR3 sequences, less than 7.5% being singletons. CDR1 and CDR2 from the germline V gene are LNHNV and YYDKDF (reference sequence). V gave up 0 bases and J gave up 7 bases, with 18 bases separating them. CDR3 length: 17 amino acids. The chain combines TRBV15 with TRBJ2-2; no reliable D call. Here the sequenced sample was PBMCs from blood, taken around 25 months after vaccination. The TCR was taken from a man between 50 and 75 years old who received an inactivated influenza vaccine. CDR3 sequence: CATSRDPGLKEGGELFF. The DNA of the CDR3 is TGTGCCACCAGCAGAGATCCGGGCCTCAAGGAAGGCGGGGAGCTGTTTTTT. The full variable domain, rest sourced from reference TRBV15 and TRBJ2-2, is DAMVIQNPRYQVTQFGKPVTLSCSQTLNHNVMYWYQQKSSQAPKLLFHYYDKDFNNEADTPDNFQSRRPNTSFCFLDIRSPGLGDTAMYLCATSRDPGLKEGGELFFGEGSRLTVL.